This is a list of T cell receptor beta chains from one sample in a study of neurological immune-mediated disorders. TCRdb itself ran the 5' RACE reads through MiXCR, one entry per CDR3 protein. The table has tens of thousands of distinct CDR3 sequences, approximately 4.6% seen once. Sequencing was carried out using PBMCs. The receptors were sampled from a woman between 55 and 75 years old with multiple sclerosis. Both conserved end residues are part of each CDR3. The order of the fields is D gene, clone size, V gene, J gene, CDR3 DNA, CDR3 protein. The D gene is left open where the match is weak. The listing skips clone size in some rows; elsewhere it reads once, few, many or a size class.

>.|many|TRBV7-2|TRBJ1-2
TGTGCCAGCAGCTTAAGTTTCGGGGGTCGGTATGGCTACACCTTC
CASSLSFGGRYGYTF
>.|many|TRBV6-6|TRBJ1-5
TGTGCCAGCAGTCCACAGGAGAATCAGCCCCAGCATTTT
CASSPQENQPQHF
>.|many|TRBV5-1|TRBJ1-1
TGCGCCAGCAGCTTGGTGGGAGGCGCCTTGAACACTGAAGCTTTCTTT
CASSLVGGALNTEAFF
>.|many|TRBV19|TRBJ1-4
TGTGCCAGTAGCAACCTTGAAAAACTGTTTTTT
CASSNLEKLFF
>.|many|TRBV6-5|TRBJ1-1
TGTGCCAGCAGCCGTATGAACACTGAAGCTTTCTTT
CASSRMNTEAFF
>TRBD1|.|TRBV5-1|TRBJ2-5
TGCGCCAGCAGCTGGGGGACAGGGTATCAAGAGACCCAGTACTTC
CASSWGTGYQETQYF
>.|many|TRBV10-2|TRBJ1-1
TGCGCCAGCAGTGATAAAAACACTGAAGCTTTCTTT
CASSDKNTEAFF
>.|many|TRBV5-5|TRBJ1-5
TGTGCCAGCAGCTTTGAGACAGGCATCAATCAGCCCCAGCATTTT
CASSFETGINQPQHF
>.|many|TRBV18|TRBJ2-7
TGTGCCAGCTCATCGGAGAGCTACGAGCAGTACTTC
CASSSESYEQYF
>.|few|TRBV6-6|TRBJ1-1
TGTGCCAGCAGCCAGGGACGGAGCGTCACTGAAGCTTTCTTT
CASSQGRSVTEAFF
>.|many|TRBV18|TRBJ1-1
TGTGCCAGCTCGCCTCCTCCAGGGGCTAAGAACACTGAAGCTTTCTTT
CASSPPPGAKNTEAFF
>.|many|TRBV28|TRBJ1-1
TGTGCCAGCAGTTTATATTCTGAAGCTTTCTTT
CASSLYSEAFF
>.|many|TRBV11-1|TRBJ2-1
TGTGCCAGCAGCTTATATATGTCGGGGAGCTACAATGAGCAGTTCTTC
CASSLYMSGSYNEQFF
>.|many|TRBV5-1|TRBJ2-7
TGCGCCAGCAGCTTGGTCGTTGGCAGGAGCTCCTACGAGCAGTACTTC
CASSLVVGRSSYEQYF
>.|many|TRBV6-2/TRBV6-3|TRBJ2-1
TGTGCCAGCGGACGCAGGGACAATGAGCAGTTCTTC
CASGRRDNEQFF
>.|many|TRBV25-1|TRBJ1-2
TGTGCCAGCAGTGAATCGGCGGAGCGAGCTAACTATGGCTACACCTTC
CASSESAERANYGYTF
>.|many|TRBV6-2/TRBV6-3|TRBJ1-3
TGTGCCAGCAGTTACCCCGGAAACACCATATATTTT
CASSYPGNTIYF
>.|.|TRBV6-1|TRBJ1-1
TGTGCCAGCAGTCGTGCGGGATACACTGAAGCTTTCTTT
CASSRAGYTEAFF
>.|many|TRBV6-5|TRBJ2-5
TGTGCCAGCAGTTTCTCCGAGACCCAGTACTTC
CASSFSETQYF
>TRBD1|many|TRBV7-2|TRBJ2-7
TGTGCCAGCAGCCAATCCGGGACAGCTCGCTCCTACGAGCAGTACTTC
CASSQSGTARSYEQYF
>.|many|TRBV3-1|TRBJ1-6
TGTGCCAGCAGCCAAGTATCCACGGGTTCACCCCTCCACTTT
CASSQVSTGSPLHF
>.|many|TRBV7-2|TRBJ1-1
TGTGCCAGCAGTCGACAGGTTGCTGAAGCTTTCTTT
CASSRQVAEAFF
>.|many|TRBV7-2|TRBJ2-3
TGTGCCAGCGTTGATCGGGGGAGCACAGATACGCAGTATTTT
CASVDRGSTDTQYF
>TRBD2|many|TRBV11-2|TRBJ2-4
TGTGCCAGCAGTGGGACTGCCCGACTAGCGGGGGCGGGGGACATTCAGTACTTC
CASSGTARLAGAGDIQYF
>TRBD2|many|TRBV20-1|TRBJ2-7
TGCAGTGCTAACGGGGGGATTGGCGAGCAGTACTTC
CSANGGIGEQYF
>.|many|TRBV20-1|TRBJ1-6
TGCAGTGCCGAACAGGGCCGTAATTCACCCCTCCACTTT
CSAEQGRNSPLHF